This T cell receptor (beta chain) was obtained from a study of vaccination and CD4 T cells after COVID-19. Dates of PCR positivity, March to December 2020, preceded the US Alpha, Beta and Delta variants. MiXCR was run by TCRdb on the PCR reads, yielding one entry per CDR3 protein. Among 20,000 to 25,000 distinct CDR3 sequences, roughly 64% were seen once, and the ten largest hold 1.1%. Germline CDR1 reads SNHLY; CDR2 reads FYNNEI. CDR3 length: 14 amino acids. V lost 3 bases, J lost 7 bases, and 16 bases lay in between. The TCR comes from a human donor who had recovered from COVID-19. Sample: CD4+ T cells from blood, taken before SARS-CoV-2 vaccination. This chain connects TRBV2 to TRBJ2-7; the D gene could be TRBD1 or TRBD2 (5 bases each). CDR3 region: CASSDSGLLREQYF. Here the CDR3 DNA reads TGTGCCAGCAGTGATTCGGGGCTACTAAGGGAGCAGTACTTC.